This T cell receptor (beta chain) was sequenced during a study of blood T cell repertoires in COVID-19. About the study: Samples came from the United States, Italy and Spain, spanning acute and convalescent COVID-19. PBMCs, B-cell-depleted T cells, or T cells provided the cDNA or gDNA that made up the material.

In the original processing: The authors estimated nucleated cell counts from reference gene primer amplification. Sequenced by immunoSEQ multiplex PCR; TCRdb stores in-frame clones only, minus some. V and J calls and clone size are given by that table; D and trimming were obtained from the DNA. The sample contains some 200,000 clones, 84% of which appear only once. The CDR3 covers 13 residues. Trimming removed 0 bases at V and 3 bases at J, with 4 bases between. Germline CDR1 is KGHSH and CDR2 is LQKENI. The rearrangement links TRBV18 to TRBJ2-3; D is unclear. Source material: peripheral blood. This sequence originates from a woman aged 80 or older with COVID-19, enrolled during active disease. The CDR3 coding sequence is TGTGCCAGCTCACCACCGTATACAGATACGCAGTATTTT. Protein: CASSPPYTDTQYF.